The present T cell receptor (beta chain) was sequenced within a study of cytomegalovirus exposure and HLA in healthy donors. The CDR3 has 12 residues. Looked up from germline, CDR1 is SEHNR and CDR2 is FQNEAQ (reference sequence). Trimming stripped 2 bases from V and 15 bases from J, with 14 bases between. PCR involved 60 Vbeta and 13 Jbeta primers. Generated by immunoSEQ multiplex PCR, the TCRdb table keeps only in-frame clones and is missing some. Here the sample spans 150,000 to 200,000 clones, 65% to 70% being singletons. The chain recombines TRBV7-9 with TRBJ2-1, with D tentatively TRBD1 (5 bases). The sample taken for sequencing was PBMCs. The TCR was taken from a woman under 30 in good health and CMV-seropositive. Here the CDR3 DNA reads TGTGCCAGCAGCTTACTGCAACAGGCGGCGTTCTTC. It specifies CASSLLQQAAFF.